The T cell receptor (beta chain) described here comes from a study of PD-L1 blockade in urothelial cancer. The V end was cut by 3 bases, the J end by 1 base, with 7 bases between. CDR1 and CDR2 (germline): GTSNPN, SVGIG (reference sequence). The CDR3 has 13 residues. Time point specified: peripheral blood 6 weeks after treatment start. Generated by immunoSEQ multiplex PCR, the TCRdb table keeps only in-frame clones and is missing some. This table holds about 130,000 clones, approximately 85% found once. The chain links TRBV30 to TRBJ1-5, with a possible D match to TRBD1 (6 bases). Sequenced here: PBMCs, sampled around atezolizumab (anti-PD-L1) treatment. This sequence was found in a man aged 50-59 years with urothelial cancer. The CDR3 sequence is CAWSTGSNQPQHF. The DNA of the CDR3 is TGTGCCTGGAGCACAGGGAGCAATCAGCCCCAGCATTTT.